This passage covers 9 T cell receptor beta chains from one sample sequenced in a study of blood T cell repertoires in COVID-19. Libraries were prepared by immunoSEQ multiplex PCR; TCRdb keeps only in-frame clonotypes and omits some of them. The data contain under 45,000 clones, roughly nine tenths of them singletons. The sample comprised peripheral blood. These receptors all come from a man in his sixties with acute or convalescent COVID-19.

The count of this clone is one. This chain joins TRBV4-3 and TRBJ1-5; the D gene is possibly TRBD1 (5 bases). In germline, CDR1 is LGHNA, CDR2 YSLEER. The V and J ends lost 0 bases and 5 bases respectively, with 11 bases between them. The CDR3 spans 15 residues. The CDR3 protein is CASSQDRAGHQPQHF. In nucleotides, the CDR3 is TGCGCCAGCAGCCAAGATCGGGCAGGGCATCAGCCCCAGCATTTT.

The chain links TRBV19 to TRBJ1-1, with a possible D match to TRBD1 (6 bases). The CDR3 totals 17 residues. Per the germline V gene, CDR1 is LNHDA and CDR2 is SQIVND (reference sequence). V lost 5 bases to trimming and J lost 0 bases, with 19 bases between them. CDR3 DNA sequence: TGTGCCAGTAGTGGTGGACAAAGGGGGTCCATGAACACTGAAGCTTTCTTT. It yields the protein CASSGGQRGSMNTEAFF.

This clone has only a few counts. The chain recombines TRBV25-1 with TRBJ1-2, with D tentatively TRBD1 (6 bases). Trimming removed 6 bases at V and 5 bases at J, with 16 bases between. The CDR3 consists of 14 residues. CDR1 is MGHDK and CDR2 is SYGVNS in the germline V gene. Here the CDR3 reads CASSGQLQSYGYTF. The CDR3 nucleotides are TGTGCCAGCAGCGGACAGCTACAATCTTATGGCTACACCTTC.

The chain has TRBV9 and TRBJ2-7; 7 bases fit TRBD2. The CDR3 covers 14 residues. The junction had 4 bases not matched to a gene; V was cut back by 2 bases and J by 2 bases. Germline CDR1 and CDR2: SGDLS and YYNGEE. The CDR3 nucleotides read TGTGCCAGCAGCGTGGCGGGGGAGACCTACGAGCAGTACTTC. It encodes CASSVAGETYEQYF.

V is TRBV30 and J is TRBJ1-1; D might be TRBD1 (6 bases). This CDR3 has 13 residues. Germline V CDR1 and CDR2: GTSNPN, SVGIG (reference sequence). The V gene lost 5 bases and the J gene lost 5 bases, with 15 bases spanning the gap. The chain's CDR3 is CAWEGGGDTEAFF. The CDR3 DNA sequence: TGTGCCTGGGAAGGGGGGGGAGATACTGAAGCTTTCTTT.

The J gene is TRBJ1-1, the V gene TRBV6-5; D remains unclear. Deletions cut 5 bases from V and 6 bases from J, with 13 bases between. From germline, CDR1 is MNHEY and CDR2 SVGAGI. This CDR3 has 13 residues. The CDR3 DNA reads TGTGCCAGCAGTCCCCTAGAGGGCTCTGAAGCTTTCTTT. Translating it yields CASSPLEGSEAFF.

V gene TRBV3-1 (or the pseudogene TRBV3-2) combines with J gene TRBJ1-5, with a possible D match to TRBD1 (5 bases). CDR3 size: 15 residues. V lost 1 base and J lost 1, with 8 bases in between. CDR1 and CDR2 (germline): LGHDT, YNNKEL (reference sequence). CDR3 DNA sequence: TGTGCCAGCAGCCAAGTTCAGGGCAGCAATCAGCCCCAGCATTTT. This gives the protein CASSQVQGSNQPQHF.

The V and J genes are TRBV6-5 and TRBJ1-3; no firm D call. CDR3 size: 14 residues. Germline values: CDR1 MNHEY, CDR2 SVGAGI. Trimming left V 4 bases short and J 4 bases short, with 11 bases between. The CDR3 region has the DNA TGTGCCAGCAGTTTGCGCGGGTGGGGAAACACCATATATTTT. Its translation: CASSLRGWGNTIYF.

The V gene is TRBV7-6, the J gene TRBJ2-7, with D uncertain. CDR1 and CDR2 from the germline V gene are SGHVS and FNYEAQ. Trimming left V 1 base short and J 6 bases short, with 13 bases between. The CDR3 runs 14 residues. The CDR3 DNA reads TGTGCCAGCAGCTTAGATGCCGCCACTTCCGAGCAGTACTTC. Translating gives CASSLDAATSEQYF.